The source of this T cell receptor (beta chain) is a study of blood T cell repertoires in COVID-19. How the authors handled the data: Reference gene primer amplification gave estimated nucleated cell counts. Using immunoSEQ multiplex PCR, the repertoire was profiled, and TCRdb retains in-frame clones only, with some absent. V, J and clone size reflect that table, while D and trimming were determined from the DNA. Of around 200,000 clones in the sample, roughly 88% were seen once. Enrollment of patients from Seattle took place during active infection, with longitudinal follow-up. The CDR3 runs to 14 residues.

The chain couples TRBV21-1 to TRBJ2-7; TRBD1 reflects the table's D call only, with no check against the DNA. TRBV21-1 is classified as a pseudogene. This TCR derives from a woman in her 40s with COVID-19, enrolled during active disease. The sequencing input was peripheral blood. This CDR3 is CASSKGQFSYEQYF. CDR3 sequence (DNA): TGTGCCAGCAGCAAAGGACAGTTCTCCTACGAGCAGTACTTC.